This TCR beta chain was sequenced for a study of chemoradiotherapy in HPV16-positive cancers. Findings of the study overall: HPV-specific T cells were functionally defined from only two HPV16-positive patients.

There are 15 residues in the CDR3. Deletions cut 5 bases from V and 3 bases from J, with 17 bases between. Germline CDR1 reads SGHRS; CDR2 reads YFSETQ. The table came from immunoSEQ multiplex PCR; TCRdb's copy has only in-frame clones and leaves some out. The repertoire holds about 39,000 clones, more than 75% seen once, with under 5.5% in the top ten. Comments on this clone: No antigen is known for it.

The chain is built from TRBV5-1 and TRBJ1-1; D call uncertain. Sequencing was performed on blood, taken from a patient who underwent chemoradiotherapy. The origin of this receptor is a human donor with HPV-associated anogenital cancer. CDR3 sequence reads: CASSPQTTADTEAFF. CDR3 nucleotide sequence: TGCGCCAGCAGTCCCCAAACTACAGCGGACACTGAAGCTTTCTTT.